What follows is one T cell receptor beta chain and its context. Trimming cost V 4 bases and J 0 bases, with 4 bases left between them. CDR1 is LGHDT and CDR2 is YNNKEL in the germline V gene (reference sequence). This CDR3 region has 14 residues. The data are from a study of T cells in Graves' hyperthyroidism and ophthalmopathy. RNA transcripts provided the source from which TCR beta CDR3 regions were amplified. RT-PCR in the first round (using the HTBI primer set) targeted the TCR CDR3. TCRdb used MiXCR to reprocess the multiplex PCR reads, holding one entry per CDR3 protein. The table shows 300,000 to 400,000 distinct CDR3 sequences, with 18% occurring only once. Patients were excluded for uncontrolled infection, other autoimmune disease, pregnancy or lactation. Source material for PBMCs was about 10 ml fresh peripheral blood.

The chain couples TRBV3-1 to TRBJ2-6; D gene ambiguous. Sample: blood. The source of this sequence is a man aged 18 to 30 with Graves' ophthalmopathy. The CDR3 sequence is CASSPISGANVLTF. CDR3 sequence (DNA): TGTGCCAGCAGCCCCATCTCTGGGGCCAACGTCCTGACTTTC.